The 10 T cell receptor beta chains presented below share a single source sample, sequenced in a study of Graves' ophthalmopathy and Graves' hyperthyroidism. TCR beta CDR3 amplification used RNA transcripts. RT-PCR in the first round used HTBI primers; a second-round multiplex PCR followed. TCRdb used MiXCR to reprocess the multiplex PCR reads, holding one entry per CDR3 protein. Here the sample spans hundreds of thousands of distinct CDR3 sequences, over 40% being singletons. Sequencing was performed on peripheral blood. These receptors were obtained from an adult man with Graves' ophthalmopathy.

This clonotype was seen many times. The rearrangement links TRBV10-3 to TRBJ2-7; maybe TRBD1 (7 bases). Germline V gives CDR1 ENHRY, CDR2 SYGVKD. The CDR3 covers 13 residues. Trimming pared 2 bases from V and 4 bases from J, leaving 9 bases between. DNA for the CDR3: TGTGCCATCAGTGAGGCGGGACAGTACGAGCAGTACTTC. It codes for CAISEAGQYEQYF.

This clonotype appeared once. A much more abundant neighbour one base away suggests this may be a read error. J is TRBJ1-2 and V is TRBV12-3 or TRBV12-4; D might be TRBD1 (6 bases). The CDR3 spans 15 residues. CDR3 residues: CASIRVAGASYGDTF. In nucleotides, the CDR3 is TGTGCCAGCATAAGGGTAGCAGGGGCCTCTTATGGCGACACCTTC.

This clonotype was observed many times. The rearrangement links TRBV11-2 to TRBJ1-4; D remains ambiguous. The CDR3 has 15 amino acids. Trimming left V 1 base short and J 5 bases short, with 11 bases between. Germline loops: CDR1 SGHAT, CDR2 FQNNGV. The CDR3 DNA follows: TGTGCCAGCAGCTTAGGGCCAGCTGGAAATGAAAAACTGTTTTTT. Translation: CASSLGPAGNEKLFF.

This clonotype was observed at least ten times. CDR3 in amino acids: CASSELAGGPGELFF. CDR3 DNA: TGTGCCAGCAGTGAACTAGCGGGGGGGCCCGGGGAGCTGTTTTTT. The rearrangement uses TRBV2 and TRBJ2-2; 12 bases agree with TRBD2. Per the germline V gene, CDR1 is SNHLY and CDR2 is FYNNEI. The CDR3 covers 15 residues. Trimming removed 2 bases from V and 6 bases from J; junction bases left unmatched: 1. Full variable domain (rest looked up from reference TRBV2 and TRBJ2-2): EPEVTQTPSHQVTQMGQEVILRCVPISNHLYFYWYRQILGQKVEFLVSFYNNEISEKSEIFDDQFSVERPDGSNFTLKIRSTKLEDSAMYFCASSELAGGPGELFFGEGSRLTVL.

With regard to this clonotype: One end of the junction is discordant with germline, which a read error may explain. CDR3 in DNA: TGCAGTGCTAGTAGGCAGGGCGCCTACAAGCAGTACTTC. Translating gives CSASRQGAYKQYF. The chain combines TRBV20-1 with TRBJ2-7; tentative D call: TRBD1 (5 bases). The CDR3 consists of 13 residues. Germline V gene lookup returns CDR1 DFQATT and CDR2 SNEGSKA (reference sequence).

The chain carries TRBV29-1 and TRBJ2-1; D call uncertain. CDR1 and CDR2 (germline): SQVTM, ANQGSEA. V lost 8 bases and J 12 bases, leaving 17 bases between the germline ends. The CDR3 contains 11 residues. The CDR3, as DNA: TGCAGCCCAATAGTAGAGGAAGGGCAGTTCTTC. It is translated as CSPIVEEGQFF.

The gene calls are TRBV7-2 and TRBJ2-1; TRBD2 matches at 16 bases. The CDR3 totals 15 residues. V was clipped by 5 bases and J by 9 bases; unmatched bases: 4. Germline V gene data show CDR1 as SGHTA and CDR2 as FQGNSA. CDR3 protein: CASSPGLAGGPEQFF. CDR3 sequence (DNA): TGTGCCAGCAGCCCGGGACTAGCGGGAGGGCCTGAGCAGTTCTTC.

This clonotype was found a few times. In DNA, the CDR3 is TGCGCCAGCAGCCAAGACCCCAGCAATCAGCCCCAGCATTTT. This codes for CASSQDPSNQPQHF. The genes are TRBV4-3 and TRBJ1-5; D gene ambiguous. Trimming shortened V by 0 bases and J by 1 base, and 4 bases separated the two germline ends. Germline V gene sequence: CDR1 LGHNA, CDR2 YSLEER. This CDR3 region has 14 residues.

This clonotype appeared many times. The V call is TRBV11-2, the J call TRBJ1-5; tentatively, D is TRBD1 (6 bases). The V end lost 5 bases, the J end lost 6 bases, and 11 bases lay between the germline ends. From germline, CDR1 is SGHAT and CDR2 FQNNGV. The CDR3 spans 13 residues. CDR3 amino acids: CASSRDRTQPQHF. As DNA, the CDR3 is TGTGCCAGCAGCCGCGACAGGACTCAGCCCCAGCATTTT. Supplemented by reference TRBV11-2 and TRBJ1-5, the full variable domain reads EAGVAQSPRYKIIEKRQSVAFWCNPISGHATLYWYQQILGQGPKLLIQFQNNGVVDDSQLPKDRFSAERLKGVDSTLKIQPAKLEDSAVYLCASSRDRTQPQHFGDGTRLSIL.

The chain carries TRBV9 and TRBJ1-6; 8 bases are shared with TRBD1. With V trimmed by 3 bases and J by 7 bases, 3 bases remained unmatched. The V gene's germline CDR1 is SGDLS and CDR2 YYNGEE. The CDR3 is 14 amino acids. This CDR3 is CASSETGVNSPLHF. DNA for the CDR3: TGTGCCAGCAGCGAGACAGGGGTCAATTCACCCCTCCACTTT.